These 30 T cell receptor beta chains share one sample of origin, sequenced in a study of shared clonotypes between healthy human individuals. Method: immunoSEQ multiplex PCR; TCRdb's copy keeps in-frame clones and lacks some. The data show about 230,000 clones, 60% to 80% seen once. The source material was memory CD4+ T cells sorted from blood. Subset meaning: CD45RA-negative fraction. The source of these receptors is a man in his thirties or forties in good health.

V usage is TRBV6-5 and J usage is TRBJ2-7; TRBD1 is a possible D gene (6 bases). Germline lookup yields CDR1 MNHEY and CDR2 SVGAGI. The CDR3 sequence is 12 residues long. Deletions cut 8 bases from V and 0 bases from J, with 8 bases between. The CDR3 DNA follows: TGTGCCAGCCGGGACATCTCCTACGAGCAGTACTTC. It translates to CASRDISYEQYF.

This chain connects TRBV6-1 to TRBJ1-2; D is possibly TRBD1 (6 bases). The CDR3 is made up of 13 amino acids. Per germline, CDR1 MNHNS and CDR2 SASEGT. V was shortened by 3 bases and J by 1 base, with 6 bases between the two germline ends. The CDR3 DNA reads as TGTGCCAGCAGTGAGGACAGTAACTATGGCTACACCTTC. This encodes CASSEDSNYGYTF.

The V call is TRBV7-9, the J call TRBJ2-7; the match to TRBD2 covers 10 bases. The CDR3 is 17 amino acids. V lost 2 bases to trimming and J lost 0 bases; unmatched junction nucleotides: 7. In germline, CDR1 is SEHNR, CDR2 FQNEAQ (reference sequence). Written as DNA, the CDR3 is TGTGCCAGCAGCTTATGGCTAGCGGGAGCCCTCTCCTACGAGCAGTACTTC. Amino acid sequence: CASSLWLAGALSYEQYF.

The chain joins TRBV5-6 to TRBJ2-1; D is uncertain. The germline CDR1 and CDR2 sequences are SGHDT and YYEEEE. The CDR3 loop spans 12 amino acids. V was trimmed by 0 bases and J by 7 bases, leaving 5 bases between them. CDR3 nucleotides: TGTGCCAGCAGCTTGGAGTGGAATGAGCAGTTCTTC. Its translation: CASSLEWNEQFF.

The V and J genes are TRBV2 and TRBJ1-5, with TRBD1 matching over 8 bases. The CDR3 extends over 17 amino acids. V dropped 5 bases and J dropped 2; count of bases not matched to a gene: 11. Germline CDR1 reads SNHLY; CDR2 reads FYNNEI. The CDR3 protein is CASSPMQMTGGNQPQHF. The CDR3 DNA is TGTGCCAGCAGTCCTATGCAGATGACAGGGGGCAATCAGCCCCAGCATTTT.

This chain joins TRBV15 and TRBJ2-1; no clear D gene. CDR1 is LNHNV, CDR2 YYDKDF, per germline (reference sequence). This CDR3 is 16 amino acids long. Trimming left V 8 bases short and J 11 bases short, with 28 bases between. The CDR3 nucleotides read TGTGCCACCGGTAGGGTGGTGGACCTTCGCGGCGGAAAGCAGTTCTTC. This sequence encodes CATGRVVDLRGGKQFF.

Here the CDR3 DNA reads TGTGCCAGCAGCTTAACAGTTCAGAATGGCTACACCTTC. It yields the protein CASSLTVQNGYTF. The chain has TRBV7-2 and TRBJ1-2; no clear D gene. Trimming cost V 2 bases and J 6 bases, with 10 bases left between them. Per germline, CDR1 SGHTA and CDR2 FQGNSA. The CDR3 has 13 amino acids.

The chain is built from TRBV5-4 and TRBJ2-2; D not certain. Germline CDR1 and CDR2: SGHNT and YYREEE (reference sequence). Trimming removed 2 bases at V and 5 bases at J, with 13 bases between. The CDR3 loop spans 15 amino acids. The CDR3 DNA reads TGTGCCAGCAGCTTCGGCACAGCAAGAACCGGGGAGCTGTTTTTT. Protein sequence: CASSFGTARTGELFF. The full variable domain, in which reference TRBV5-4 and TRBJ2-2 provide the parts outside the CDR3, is ETGVTQSPTHLIKTRGQQVTLRCSSQSGHNTVSWYQQALGQGPQFIFQYYREEENGRGNFPPRFSGLQFPNYSSELNVNALELDDSALYLCASSFGTARTGELFFGEGSRLTVL.

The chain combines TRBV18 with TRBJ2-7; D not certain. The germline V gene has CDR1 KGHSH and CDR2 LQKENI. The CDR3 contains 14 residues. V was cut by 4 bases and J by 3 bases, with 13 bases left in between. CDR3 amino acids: CASSLLDGLYEQYF. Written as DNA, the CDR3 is TGTGCCAGCTCACTCCTGGACGGCCTCTACGAGCAGTACTTC.

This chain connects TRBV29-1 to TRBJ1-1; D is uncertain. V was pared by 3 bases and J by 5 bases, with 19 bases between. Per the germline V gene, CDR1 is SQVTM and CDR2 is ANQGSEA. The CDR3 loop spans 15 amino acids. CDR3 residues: CSVDLDTYPWTEAFF. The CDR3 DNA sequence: TGCAGCGTTGACCTCGACACCTACCCGTGGACTGAAGCTTTCTTT. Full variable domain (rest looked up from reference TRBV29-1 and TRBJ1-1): SAVISQKPSRDICQRGTSLTIQCQVDSQVTMMFWYRQQPGQSLTLIATANQGSEATYESGFVIDKFPISRPNLTFSTLTVSNMSPEDSSIYLCSVDLDTYPWTEAFFGQGTRLTVV.

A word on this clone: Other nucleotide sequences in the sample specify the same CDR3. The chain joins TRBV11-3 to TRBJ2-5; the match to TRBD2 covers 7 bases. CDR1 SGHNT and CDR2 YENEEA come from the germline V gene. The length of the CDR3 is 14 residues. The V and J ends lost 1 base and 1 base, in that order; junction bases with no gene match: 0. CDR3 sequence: CASSLGGSQETQYF. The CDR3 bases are TGTGCCAGCAGCTTAGGCGGGAGCCAAGAGACCCAGTACTTC.

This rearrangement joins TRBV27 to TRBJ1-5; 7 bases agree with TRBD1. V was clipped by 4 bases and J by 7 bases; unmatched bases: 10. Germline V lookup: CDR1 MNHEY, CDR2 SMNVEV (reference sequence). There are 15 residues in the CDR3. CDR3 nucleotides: TGTGCCAGCAGTTCGGAGACAGCAGGGGGACAGCCCCAGCATTTT. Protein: CASSSETAGGQPQHF.

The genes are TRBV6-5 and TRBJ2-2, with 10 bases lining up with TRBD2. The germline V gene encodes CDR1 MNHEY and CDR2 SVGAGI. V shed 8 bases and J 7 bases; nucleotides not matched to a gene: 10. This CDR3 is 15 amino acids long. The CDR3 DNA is TGTGCCAGCGGTTCTCTAGCGGGAGCGAACGGGGAGCTGTTTTTT. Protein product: CASGSLAGANGELFF.

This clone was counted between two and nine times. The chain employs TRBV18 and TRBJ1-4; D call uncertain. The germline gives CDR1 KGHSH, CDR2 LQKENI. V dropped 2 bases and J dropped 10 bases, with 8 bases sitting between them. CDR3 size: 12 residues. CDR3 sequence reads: CASSPIDGKLFF. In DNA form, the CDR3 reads TGTGCCAGCTCACCAATAGACGGAAAACTGTTTTTT.

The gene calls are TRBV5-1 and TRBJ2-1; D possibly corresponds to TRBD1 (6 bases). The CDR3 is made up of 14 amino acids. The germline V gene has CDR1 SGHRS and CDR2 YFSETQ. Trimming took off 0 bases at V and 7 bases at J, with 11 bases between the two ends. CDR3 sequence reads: CASSLVGGGNEQFF. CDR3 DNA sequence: TGCGCCAGCAGCTTGGTTGGGGGCGGGAATGAGCAGTTCTTC.

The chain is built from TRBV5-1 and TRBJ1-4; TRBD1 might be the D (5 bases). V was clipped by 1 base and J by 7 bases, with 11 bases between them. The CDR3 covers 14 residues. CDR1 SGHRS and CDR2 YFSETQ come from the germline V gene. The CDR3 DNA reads TGCGCCAGCAGCTTGCGGGGGTCAGGTGAAAAACTGTTTTTT. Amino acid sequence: CASSLRGSGEKLFF.

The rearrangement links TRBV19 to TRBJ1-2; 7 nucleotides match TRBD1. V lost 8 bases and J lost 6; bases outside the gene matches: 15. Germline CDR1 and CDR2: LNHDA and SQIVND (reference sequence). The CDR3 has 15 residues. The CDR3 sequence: CASRGTDRFKDGYTF. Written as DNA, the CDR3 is TGTGCCAGTCGGGGGACAGACCGATTTAAGGATGGCTACACCTTC.

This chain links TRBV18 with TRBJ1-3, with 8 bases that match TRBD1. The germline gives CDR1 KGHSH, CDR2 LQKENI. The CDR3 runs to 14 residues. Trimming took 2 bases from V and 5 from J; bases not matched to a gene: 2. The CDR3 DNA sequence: TGTGCCAGCTCACCAGACAGGGGAAGAAACACCATATATTTT. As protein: CASSPDRGRNTIYF.

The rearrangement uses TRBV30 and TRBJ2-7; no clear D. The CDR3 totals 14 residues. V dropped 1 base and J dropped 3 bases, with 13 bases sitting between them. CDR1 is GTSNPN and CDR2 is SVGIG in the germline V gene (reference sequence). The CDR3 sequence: CAWSGSKGSYEQYF. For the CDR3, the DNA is TGTGCCTGGAGTGGGAGCAAGGGTAGCTACGAGCAGTACTTC.

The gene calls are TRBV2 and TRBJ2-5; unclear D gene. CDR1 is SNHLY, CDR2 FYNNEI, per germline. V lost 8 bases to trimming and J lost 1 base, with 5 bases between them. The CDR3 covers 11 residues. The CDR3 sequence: CASEAQETQYF. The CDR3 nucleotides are TGTGCCAGCGAGGCCCAAGAGACCCAGTACTTC.

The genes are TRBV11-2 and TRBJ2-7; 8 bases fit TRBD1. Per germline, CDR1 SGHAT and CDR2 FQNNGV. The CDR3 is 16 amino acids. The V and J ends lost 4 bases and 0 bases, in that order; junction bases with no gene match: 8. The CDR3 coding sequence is TGTGCCAGCAGCTCCGTCCGGGACAGGAACTCCTACGAGCAGTACTTC. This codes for CASSSVRDRNSYEQYF.

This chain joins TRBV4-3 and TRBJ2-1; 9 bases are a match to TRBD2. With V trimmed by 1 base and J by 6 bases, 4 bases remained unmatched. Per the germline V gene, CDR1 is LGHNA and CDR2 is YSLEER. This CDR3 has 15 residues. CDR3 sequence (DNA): TGCGCCAGCAGCCAAGGAGCTAGCGGGGCCAATGAGCAGTTCTTC. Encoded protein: CASSQGASGANEQFF.

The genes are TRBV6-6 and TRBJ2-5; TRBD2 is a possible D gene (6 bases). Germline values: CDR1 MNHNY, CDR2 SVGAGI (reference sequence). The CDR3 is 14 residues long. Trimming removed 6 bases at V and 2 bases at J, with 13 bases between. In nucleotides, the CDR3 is TGTGCCAGCAGCGCCCCGACTAGGCAAGAGACCCAGTACTTC. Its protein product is CASSAPTRQETQYF.

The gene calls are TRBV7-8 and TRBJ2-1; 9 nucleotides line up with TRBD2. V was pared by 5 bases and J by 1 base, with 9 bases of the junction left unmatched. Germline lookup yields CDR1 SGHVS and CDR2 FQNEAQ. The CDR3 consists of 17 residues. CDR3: CASSPAFSGRSYNEQFF. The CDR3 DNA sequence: TGTGCCAGCAGCCCAGCCTTCAGCGGGAGGTCCTACAATGAGCAGTTCTTC.

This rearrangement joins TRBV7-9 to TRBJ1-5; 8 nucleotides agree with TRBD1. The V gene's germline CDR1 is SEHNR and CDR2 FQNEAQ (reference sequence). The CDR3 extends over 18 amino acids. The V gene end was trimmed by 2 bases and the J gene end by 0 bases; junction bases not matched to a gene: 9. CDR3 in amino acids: CASSLTGQGPNSNQPQHF. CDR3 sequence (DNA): TGTGCCAGCAGCTTAACCGGACAGGGACCTAATAGCAATCAGCCCCAGCATTTT.

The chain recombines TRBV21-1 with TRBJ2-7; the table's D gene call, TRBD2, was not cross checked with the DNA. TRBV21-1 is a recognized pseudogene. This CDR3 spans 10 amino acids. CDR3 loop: CARWENEQYF. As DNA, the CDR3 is TGTGCCAGGTGGGAGAACGAGCAGTACTTC.

This CDR3 reads CASRTRDIQYF. The CDR3 DNA reads TGCGCCAGCAGAACTAGGGACATTCAGTACTTC. The chain carries TRBV10-2 and TRBJ2-4, with D tentatively TRBD2 (5 bases). The CDR3 covers 11 residues. The V end lost 6 bases, the J end lost 8 bases, and 8 bases lay between the germline ends. Per the germline V gene, CDR1 is WSHSY and CDR2 is SAAADI.

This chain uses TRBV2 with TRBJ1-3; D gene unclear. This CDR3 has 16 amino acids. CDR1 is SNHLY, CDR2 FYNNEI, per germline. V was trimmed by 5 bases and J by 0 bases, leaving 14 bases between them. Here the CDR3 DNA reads TGTGCCAGCAGTAAGGGCCGAACTGACTCTGGAAACACCATATATTTT. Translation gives CASSKGRTDSGNTIYF.

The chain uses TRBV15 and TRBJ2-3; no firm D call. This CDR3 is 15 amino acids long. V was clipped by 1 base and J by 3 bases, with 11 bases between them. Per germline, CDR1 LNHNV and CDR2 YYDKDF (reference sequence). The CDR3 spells CATSRAQEPTDTQYF. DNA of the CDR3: TGTGCCACCAGCAGAGCCCAGGAGCCGACAGATACGCAGTATTTT.

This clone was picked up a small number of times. The CDR3 loop is CASSDWRYGYTF. CDR3 sequence (DNA): TGTGCCAGCAGTGACTGGAGGTATGGCTACACCTTC. The gene calls are TRBV6-6 and TRBJ1-2, with no clear D. V lost 5 bases and J 5 bases, leaving 9 bases between the germline ends. The CDR3 totals 12 residues. The germline V gene has CDR1 MNHNY and CDR2 SVGAGI (reference sequence).